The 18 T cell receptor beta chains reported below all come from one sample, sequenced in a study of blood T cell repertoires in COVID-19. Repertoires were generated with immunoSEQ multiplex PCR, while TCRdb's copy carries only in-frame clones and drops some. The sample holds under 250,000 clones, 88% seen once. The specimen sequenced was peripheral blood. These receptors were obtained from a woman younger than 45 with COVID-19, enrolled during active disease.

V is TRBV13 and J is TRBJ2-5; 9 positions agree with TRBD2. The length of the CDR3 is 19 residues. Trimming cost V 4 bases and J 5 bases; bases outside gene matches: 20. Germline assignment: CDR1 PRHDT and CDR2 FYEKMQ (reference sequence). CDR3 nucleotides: TGTGCCAGCAGCTGGAAGCGGGGGGACCACTTGACGGATCGGGAGACCCAGTACTTC. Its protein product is CASSWKRGDHLTDRETQYF.

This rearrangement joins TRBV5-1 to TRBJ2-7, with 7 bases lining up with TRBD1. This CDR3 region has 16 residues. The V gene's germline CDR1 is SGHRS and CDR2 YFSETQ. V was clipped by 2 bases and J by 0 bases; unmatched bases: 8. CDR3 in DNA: TGCGCCAGCAGCTTACTCCCGGGACAGACCTCCTACGAGCAGTACTTC. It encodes CASSLLPGQTSYEQYF.

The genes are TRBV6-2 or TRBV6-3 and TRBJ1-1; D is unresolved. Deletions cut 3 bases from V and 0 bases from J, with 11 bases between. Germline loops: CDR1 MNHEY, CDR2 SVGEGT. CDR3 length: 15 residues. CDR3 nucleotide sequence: TGTGCCAGCAGTTATCCGCGGAATCTGAACACTGAAGCTTTCTTT. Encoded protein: CASSYPRNLNTEAFF.

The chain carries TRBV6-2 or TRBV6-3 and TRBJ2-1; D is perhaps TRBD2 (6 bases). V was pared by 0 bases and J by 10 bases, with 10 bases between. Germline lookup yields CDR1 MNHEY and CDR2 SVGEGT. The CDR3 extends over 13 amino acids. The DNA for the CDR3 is TGTGCCAGCAGTTACTCCGCGGGGAGGGAGCAGTTCTTC. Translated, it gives CASSYSAGREQFF.

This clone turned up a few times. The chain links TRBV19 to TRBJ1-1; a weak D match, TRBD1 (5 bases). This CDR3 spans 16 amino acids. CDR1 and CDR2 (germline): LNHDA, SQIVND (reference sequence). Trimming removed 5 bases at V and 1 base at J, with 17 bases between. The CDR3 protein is CASSPLAGRENTEAFF. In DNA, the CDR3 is TGTGCCAGTAGTCCTCTGGCAGGGCGGGAGAACACTGAAGCTTTCTTT.

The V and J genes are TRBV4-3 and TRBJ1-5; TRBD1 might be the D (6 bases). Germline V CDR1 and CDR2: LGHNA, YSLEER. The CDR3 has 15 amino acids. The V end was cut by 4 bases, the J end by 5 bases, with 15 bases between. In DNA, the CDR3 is TGCGCCAGCAGCCCTACTTCACAGGGATATCAGCCCCAGCATTTT. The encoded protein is CASSPTSQGYQPQHF.

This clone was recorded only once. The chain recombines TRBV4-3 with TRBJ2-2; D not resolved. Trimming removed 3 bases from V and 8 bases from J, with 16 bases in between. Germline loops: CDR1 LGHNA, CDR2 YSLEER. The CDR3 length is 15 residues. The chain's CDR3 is CASSQVPGPAGELFF. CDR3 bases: TGCGCCAGCAGCCAGGTTCCAGGCCCCGCGGGGGAGCTGTTTTTT.

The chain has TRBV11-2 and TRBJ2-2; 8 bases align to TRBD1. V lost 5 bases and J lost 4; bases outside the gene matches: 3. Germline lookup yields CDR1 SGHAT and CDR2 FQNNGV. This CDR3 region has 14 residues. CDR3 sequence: CASSRTGPTGELFF. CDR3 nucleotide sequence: TGTGCCAGCAGCCGGACAGGGCCCACCGGGGAGCTGTTTTTT.

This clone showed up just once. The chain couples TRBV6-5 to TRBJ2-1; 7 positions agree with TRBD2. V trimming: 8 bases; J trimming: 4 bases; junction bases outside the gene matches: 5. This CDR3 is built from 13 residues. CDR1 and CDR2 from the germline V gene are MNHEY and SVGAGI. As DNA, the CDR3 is TGTGCCAGCGTATCTAGCGGTTACAATGAGCAGTTCTTC. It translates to CASVSSGYNEQFF.

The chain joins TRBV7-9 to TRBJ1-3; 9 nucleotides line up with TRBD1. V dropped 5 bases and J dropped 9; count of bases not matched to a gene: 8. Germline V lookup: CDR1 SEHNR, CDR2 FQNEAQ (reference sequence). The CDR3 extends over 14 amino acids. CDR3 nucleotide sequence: TGTGCCAGCAGCGGGGACAGGGAGTTAGGCACCATATATTTT. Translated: CASSGDRELGTIYF.

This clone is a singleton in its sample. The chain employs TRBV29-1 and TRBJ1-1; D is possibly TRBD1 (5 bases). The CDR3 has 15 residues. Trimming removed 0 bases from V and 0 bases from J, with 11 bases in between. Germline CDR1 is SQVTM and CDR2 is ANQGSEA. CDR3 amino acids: CSVEEKGLMNTEAFF. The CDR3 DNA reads TGCAGCGTTGAAGAAAAGGGGCTAATGAACACTGAAGCTTTCTTT. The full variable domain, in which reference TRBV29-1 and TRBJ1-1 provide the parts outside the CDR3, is SAVISQKPSRDICQRGTSLTIQCQVDSQVTMMFWYRQQPGQSLTLIATANQGSEATYESGFVIDKFPISRPNLTFSTLTVSNMSPEDSSIYLCSVEEKGLMNTEAFFGQGTRLTVV.

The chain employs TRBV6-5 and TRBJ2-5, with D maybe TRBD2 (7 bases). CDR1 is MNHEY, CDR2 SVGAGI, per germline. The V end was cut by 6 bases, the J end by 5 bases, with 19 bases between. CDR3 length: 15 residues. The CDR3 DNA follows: TGTGCCAGCAGCCAGTTGGGGGGGGCCCTGGAGACCCAGTACTTC. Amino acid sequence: CASSQLGGALETQYF.

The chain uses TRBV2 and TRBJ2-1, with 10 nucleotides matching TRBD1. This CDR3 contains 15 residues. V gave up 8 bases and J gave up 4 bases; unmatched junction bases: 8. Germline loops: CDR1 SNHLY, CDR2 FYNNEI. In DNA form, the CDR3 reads TGTGCCAGCGGGGGCGCGGGACAGGGGTACAATGAGCAGTTCTTC. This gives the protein CASGGAGQGYNEQFF.

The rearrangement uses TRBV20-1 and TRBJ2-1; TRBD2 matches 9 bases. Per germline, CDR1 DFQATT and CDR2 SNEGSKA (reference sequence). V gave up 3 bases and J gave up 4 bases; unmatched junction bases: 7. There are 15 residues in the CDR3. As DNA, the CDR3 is TGCAGTGCTAGTGATAGCGGGGGTTCATACAATGAGCAGTTCTTC. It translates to CSASDSGGSYNEQFF.

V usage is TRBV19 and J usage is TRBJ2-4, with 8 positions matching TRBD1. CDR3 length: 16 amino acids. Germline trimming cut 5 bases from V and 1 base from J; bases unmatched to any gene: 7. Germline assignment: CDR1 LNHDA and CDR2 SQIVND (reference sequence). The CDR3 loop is CASSQTGALAKNIQYF. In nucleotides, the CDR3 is TGTGCCAGTAGTCAGACAGGGGCTCTGGCCAAAAACATTCAGTACTTC.

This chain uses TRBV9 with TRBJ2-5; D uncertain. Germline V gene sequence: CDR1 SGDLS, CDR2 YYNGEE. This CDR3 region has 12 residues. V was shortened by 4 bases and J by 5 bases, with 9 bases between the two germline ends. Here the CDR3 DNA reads TGTGCCAGCAGCCCTCACCGGGAGACCCAGTACTTC. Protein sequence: CASSPHRETQYF.

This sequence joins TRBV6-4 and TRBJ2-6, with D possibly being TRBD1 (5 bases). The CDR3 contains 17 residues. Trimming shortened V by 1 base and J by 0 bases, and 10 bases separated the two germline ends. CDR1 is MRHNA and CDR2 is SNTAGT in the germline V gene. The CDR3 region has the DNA TGTGCCAGCAGTGACTACCAGACAGACTCTGGGGCCAACGTCCTGACTTTC. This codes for CASSDYQTDSGANVLTF.

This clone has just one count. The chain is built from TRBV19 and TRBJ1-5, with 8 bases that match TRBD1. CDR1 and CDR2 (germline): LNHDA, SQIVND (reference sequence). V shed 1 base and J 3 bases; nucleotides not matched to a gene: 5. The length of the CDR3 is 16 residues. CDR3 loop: CASSIGGRGLNQPQHF. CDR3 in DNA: TGTGCCAGTAGTATAGGAGGCAGGGGGCTCAATCAGCCCCAGCATTTT.